A selection of T cell receptor beta chains follows, all from one sample in a study of blood T cell repertoires in COVID-19. Profiled with immunoSEQ multiplex PCR; TCRdb holds only in-frame clones, not every one. The table lists 300,000 to 450,000 clones, approximately 87% of them singletons. The sequencing input was peripheral blood. The receptors were sampled from a woman aged 55-69 years with COVID-19, enrolled during active disease. Each CDR3 is given with its conserved first and last residue. The D gene is left open where the match is weak. Expanded clones get a size class; other rows say once, few or many, or leave the size out.

clone_size d_call j_call v_call cdr3_nt cdr3_aa
NA TRBD1 TRBJ2-7 TRBV5-1 TGCGCCAGCAGCTTGGTACCGGGACAGGGGAACGAGCAGTACTTC CASSLVPGQGNEQYF
NA TRBD2 TRBJ2-7 TRBV11-2 TGTGCCAGCAGCTTCTACATAGCGGGGGGGCCTTACGAGCAGTACTTC CASSFYIAGGPYEQYF
NA NA TRBJ2-6 TRBV2 TGTGCCAGCAGTCGAGCGTCCTCGGGGGCCAACGTCCTGACTTTC CASSRASSGANVLTF
NA NA TRBJ2-1 TRBV28 TGTGCCAGCAGTTCCCACCCGGGGAGTCAGACAGGTTCCCTTACTAGGAATGAGCAGTTCTTC CASSSHPGSQTGSLTRNEQFF
NA TRBD1 TRBJ1-2 TRBV19 TGTGCCAGTAGTGGGTCAGGGGGCTCAGGCTATGGCTACACCTTC CASSGSGGSGYGYTF
NA NA TRBJ2-6 TRBV29-1 TGCAGCGTTGAATCAGGGCCCGGGGCCAACGTCCTGACTTTC CSVESGPGANVLTF
NA NA TRBJ1-3 TRBV29-1 TGCAGCGTTGTGGGGGGGACGACCCGGGGTGGAAACACCATATATTTT CSVVGGTTRGGNTIYF
NA NA TRBJ1-1 TRBV14 TGTGCCAGCAGCCAAGGACGGTGGGCCACTGAAGCTTTCTTT CASSQGRWATEAFF
NA TRBD1 TRBJ1-1 TRBV19 TGTGCCAGTAGGTTAACAGGGGGCAGGTTGAACACTGAAGCTTTCTTT CASRLTGGRLNTEAFF
few TRBD1 TRBJ2-7 TRBV28 TGTGCCAGCCAAACGGGACAGGGGGTTAACGAGCAGTACTTC CASQTGQGVNEQYF
NA TRBD1 TRBJ2-3 TRBV5-1 TGCGCCAGCAGTAGGGGGCGTTCAGATACGCAGTATTTT CASSRGRSDTQYF
NA NA TRBJ1-5 TRBV19 TGTGCCACCGGGGAGGGCCTCGCCTTCCGGGGCAATCAGCCCCAGCATTTT CATGEGLAFRGNQPQHF
NA TRBD1 TRBJ1-1 TRBV2 TGTGCCAGCAGGAGGGTCGACAGGGGGGGAACTGAAGCTTTCTTT CASRRVDRGGTEAFF
NA TRBD2 TRBJ2-3 TRBV3-1/TRBV3-2 TGTGCCAGCAGCCGCAGACTAGCGGGGACCACAGATACGCAGTATTTT CASSRRLAGTTDTQYF
NA TRBD1 TRBJ1-4 TRBV3-1/TRBV3-2 TGTGCCAGCAGCCGAAGACAGGGAACTAATGAAAAACTGTTTTTT CASSRRQGTNEKLFF
NA TRBD1 TRBJ1-5 TRBV28 TGTGCCAGCAGCTCGAACAGGGGGAGGATCAATCAGCCCCAGCATTTT CASSSNRGRINQPQHF
NA TRBD1 TRBJ1-2 TRBV7-2 TGTGCCAGCAGCTTTACAGGGGACTATGGCTACACCTTC CASSFTGDYGYTF
few TRBD1 TRBJ2-3 TRBV5-1 TGCGCCAGCAGCCGCGACGGGACAGGAAACACAGATACGCAGTATTTT CASSRDGTGNTDTQYF
once NA TRBJ1-2 TRBV5-1 TGCGCCAGCAGCTCACAGGGTGGATGGACTGGCTACACCTTC CASSSQGGWTGYTF
once TRBD1 TRBJ2-7 TRBV19 TGTGCCAGTCAAGTCGGGACAGGGAGCTCCTACGAGCAGTACTTC CASQVGTGSSYEQYF